This TCR beta chain was retrieved from a study of blood T cell repertoires in COVID-19. Study as a whole: Some COVID-19 samples were acute and others convalescent; all came from the United States, Italy and Spain. PBMCs, B-cell-depleted T cells, or T cells provided the cDNA or gDNA that made up the material.

The CDR3 is 22 residues long. V was pared by 0 bases and J by 1 base, with 30 bases between. Germline lookup yields CDR1 LGHNA and CDR2 YNFKEQ. Sequencing was performed with immunoSEQ multiplex PCR; in TCRdb, only in-frame clones are kept and a portion is missing. The repertoire includes 85,000 to 100,000 clones, roughly 84% of them detected once, and 17% sits in the top ten. Sequences were obtained from peripheral blood. The TCR originated in an older woman with acute or convalescent COVID-19. V and J are TRBV4-2 and TRBJ1-2; the D is unclear. CDR3 protein: CASSQDLGGLSAGRQNNYGYTF. The CDR3 DNA sequence: TGTGCCAGCAGCCAAGATTTAGGAGGTCTTTCGGCCGGACGCCAGAATAACTATGGCTACACCTTC.